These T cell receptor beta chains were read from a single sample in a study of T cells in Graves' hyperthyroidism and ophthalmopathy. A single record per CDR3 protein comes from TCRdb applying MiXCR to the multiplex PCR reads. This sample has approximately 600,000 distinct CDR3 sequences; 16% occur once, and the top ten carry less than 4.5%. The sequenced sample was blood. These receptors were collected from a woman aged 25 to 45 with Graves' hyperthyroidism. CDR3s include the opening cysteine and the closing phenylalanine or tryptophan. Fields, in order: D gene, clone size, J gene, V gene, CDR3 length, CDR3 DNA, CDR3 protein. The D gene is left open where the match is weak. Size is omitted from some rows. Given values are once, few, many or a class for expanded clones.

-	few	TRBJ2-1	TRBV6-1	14	TGTGCCAGCAGTGGGACATATCCGGCCAATGAGCAGTTCTTC	CASSGTYPANEQFF
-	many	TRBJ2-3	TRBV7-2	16	TGTGCCAGCAGTAAAGGGACATCTCTATACACAGATACGCAGTATTTT	CASSKGTSLYTDTQYF
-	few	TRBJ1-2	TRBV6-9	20	TGTGCCAGCAGTCCACCCGCCCCGAATAAACTTCATACAGTTTCCTATGGCTACACCTTC	CASSPPAPNKLHTVSYGYTF
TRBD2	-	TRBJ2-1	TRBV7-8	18	TGTGCCAGCAGCTTAGCGCAAGCGGGAGGTGAAACCCACAATGAGCAGTTCTTC	CASSLAQAGGETHNEQFF
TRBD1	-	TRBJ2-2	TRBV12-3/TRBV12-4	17	TGTGCCAGCACTCTTGGGGGCCAGGGGGCTATGAACGGGGAGCTGTTTTTT	CASTLGGQGAMNGELFF
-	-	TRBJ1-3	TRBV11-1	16	TGTGCCAGCAGCTTGACAGTGCGCGGCTCTGGAAACACCATATATTTT	CASSLTVRGSGNTIYF
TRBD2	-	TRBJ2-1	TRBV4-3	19	TGCGCCAGCAGCCAAGATCTCCCATCGGGACTAGCGGGAGCTAATGAGCAGTTCTTC	CASSQDLPSGLAGANEQFF
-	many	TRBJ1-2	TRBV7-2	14	TGTGCCAGCAGTGGGGTATTCGGCAACTATGGCTACACCTTC	CASSGVFGNYGYTF
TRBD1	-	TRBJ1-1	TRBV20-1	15	TGCAGTGCTAAGACAGGGGGCGCGAGGAACACTGAAGCTTTCTTT	CSAKTGGARNTEAFF
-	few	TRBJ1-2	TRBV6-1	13	TGTGCCAGCAGGGAGCATACAGTTTATGGCTACACCTTC	CASREHTVYGYTF
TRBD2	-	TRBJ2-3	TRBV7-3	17	TGCGCCAGCAGCCAAGAGGCCCCCGGACTAGCAGGAGATACGCAGTATTTT	CASSQEAPGLAGDTQYF
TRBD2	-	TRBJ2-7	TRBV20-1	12	TGCAGTGCTGGACTAGCCTTCTACGAGCAGTACTTC	CSAGLAFYEQYF
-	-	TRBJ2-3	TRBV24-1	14	TGTGCCACCAGTGACTGGACTGGGACAGATACGCAGTATTTT	CATSDWTGTDTQYF
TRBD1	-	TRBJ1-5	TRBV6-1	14	TGTGCCAGCGAAGACAGGGGAGGGAATCAGCCCCAGCATTTT	CASEDRGGNQPQHF
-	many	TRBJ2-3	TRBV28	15	TGTGCCAGCAGTTTATCCCCCTCACAGACAGATACGCAGTATTTT	CASSLSPSQTDTQYF